The rows below give T cell receptor beta chains drawn from one sample of a study of shared clonotypes between healthy human individuals. Generated by immunoSEQ multiplex PCR, the TCRdb table keeps only in-frame clones and is missing some. The sample lists some 1 million clones, around 76% seen once, with about 1.5% in the top ten. What was sequenced was memory CD4+ T cells sorted from blood. The receptors were sampled from a man between 18 and 35 years old in good health. Each CDR3 is given without its conserved first and last residue. The size field is filled for only some rows; it gives once, few, many or a size class.

NA,TRBV2,ASSGGTALGPLH
NA,TRBV18,ASSPGTAGNQPQH
few,TRBV27,ASSSQPQGKLF
NA,TRBV5-4,ASSLGSRDEKLF
NA,TRBV5-1,ASSLATSGRSGELF
NA,TRBV9,ASSVQGSSYEQY
NA,TRBV7-9,ASSLEGLGRTEAF
NA,TRBV4-3,ASSQDPRLTDTQY
few,TRBV7-2,ASSLRDSSYEQY
NA,TRBV18,ASSYVTYEQY
once,TRBV4-1,ASAAGWKETQY
NA,TRBV6-1,ASSGLGKPGELF
NA,TRBV4-1,ASSHARENEQF
many,TRBV5-1,ASRRGVSGSLPGELF
NA,TRBV5-1,ASSSGGQTKNIQY
NA,TRBV7-2,ASSRTGTSGDTQY
NA,TRBV28,ASSATAHYGYT
NA,TRBV6-5,ASSPHQAGNEKLF
NA,TRBV10-1,AKSGRSGNTIY
once,TRBV6-1,ASSEGQVSYEQY
NA,TRBV12-1,ASPGRQGKF
NA,TRBV10-2,ASTPTSGRDEQY
NA,TRBV6-5,ASSRGSGANVLT
NA,TRBV18,ASSPTGDTQY
NA,TRBV7-2,ASSGHGGSYEQY
few,TRBV29-1,SVEGLRTG
NA,TRBV6-4,ASSDPTGWDHSPLH
NA,TRBV5-4,ASSAPGQGETQY
NA,TRBV18,ASSPYNGFKAEAF
NA,TRBV28,AILQNTEAF
NA,TRBV6-5,ASSYGQGYQPQH
NA,TRBV18,ASSPPTNRGIHEQY
NA,TRBV6-5,ASSYTGPHSGNTIY
few,TRBV7-2,ASSLGQGLHNEQF
once,TRBV10-3,AIRTGTGLENTIY